This TCR beta chain is from a study of blood T cell repertoires in COVID-19. About the study: COVID-19 samples from acute and convalescent phases originated in the United States, Italy and Spain. In each case, the material was cDNA or gDNA derived from T cells, B-cell-depleted T cells, or PBMCs.

This clone has only one observation. The repertoire was sequenced with immunoSEQ multiplex PCR; TCRdb's copy has only in-frame clones and lacks some. The sample lists 120,000 to 150,000 clones, 75% to 85% occurring once. V lost 4 bases and J 2 bases, leaving 15 bases between the germline ends. The CDR3 extends over 16 amino acids. The germline gives CDR1 SNHLY, CDR2 FYNNEI. J is TRBJ1-3 and V is TRBV2; no reliable D call. The source of this sequence is a human donor with acute or convalescent COVID-19. The donor label of this sample is uncertain. Sequencing used peripheral blood. The CDR3 DNA reads TGTGCCAGCAGTGTCCGACCGGGGAGGGCTGGAAACACCATATATTTT. It yields the protein CASSVRPGRAGNTIYF. Complete variable domain (other parts from reference TRBV2 and TRBJ1-3): EPEVTQTPSHQVTQMGQEVILRCVPISNHLYFYWYRQILGQKVEFLVSFYNNEISEKSEIFDDQFSVERPDGSNFTLKIRSTKLEDSAMYFCASSVRPGRAGNTIYFGEGSWLTVV.